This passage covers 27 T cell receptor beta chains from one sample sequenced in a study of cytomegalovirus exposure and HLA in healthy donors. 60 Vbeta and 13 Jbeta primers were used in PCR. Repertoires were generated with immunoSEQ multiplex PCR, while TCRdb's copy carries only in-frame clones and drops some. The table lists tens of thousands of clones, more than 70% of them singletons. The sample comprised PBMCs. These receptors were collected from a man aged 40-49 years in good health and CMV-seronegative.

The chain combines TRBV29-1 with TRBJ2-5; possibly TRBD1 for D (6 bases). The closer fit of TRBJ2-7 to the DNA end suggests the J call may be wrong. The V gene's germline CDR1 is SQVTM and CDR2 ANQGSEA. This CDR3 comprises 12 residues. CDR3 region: CSVAWGPYEQYF. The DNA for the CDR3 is TGCAGCGTTGCGTGGGGGCCCTACGAGCAGTACTTC.

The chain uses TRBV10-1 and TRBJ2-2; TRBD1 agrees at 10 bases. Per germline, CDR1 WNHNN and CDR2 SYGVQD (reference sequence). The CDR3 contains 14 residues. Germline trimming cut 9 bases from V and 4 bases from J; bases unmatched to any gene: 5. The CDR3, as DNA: TGCGCCAGTAGGGGACAGGGGAGCACCGGGGAGCTGTTTTTT. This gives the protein CASRGQGSTGELFF.

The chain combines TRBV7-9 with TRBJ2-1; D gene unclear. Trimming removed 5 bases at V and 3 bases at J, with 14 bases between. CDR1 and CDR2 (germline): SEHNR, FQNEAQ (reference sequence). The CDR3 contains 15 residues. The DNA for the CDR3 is TGTGCCAGCAGCCCTAGAGTTGGAGTCTACAATGAGCAGTTCTTC. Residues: CASSPRVGVYNEQFF.

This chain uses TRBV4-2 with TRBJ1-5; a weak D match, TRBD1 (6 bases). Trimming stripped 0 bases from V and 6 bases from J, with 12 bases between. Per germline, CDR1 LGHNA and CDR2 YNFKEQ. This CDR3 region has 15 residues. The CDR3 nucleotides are TGTGCCAGCAGCCAAGACCCAGGGGATGTTCAGCCCCAGCATTTT. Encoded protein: CASSQDPGDVQPQHF.

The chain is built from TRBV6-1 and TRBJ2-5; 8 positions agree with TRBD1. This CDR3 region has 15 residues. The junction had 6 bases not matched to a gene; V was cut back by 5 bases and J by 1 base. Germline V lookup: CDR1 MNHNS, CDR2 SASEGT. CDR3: CASSTLQGVQETQYF. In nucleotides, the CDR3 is TGTGCCAGCAGTACTTTACAGGGGGTCCAAGAGACCCAGTACTTC.

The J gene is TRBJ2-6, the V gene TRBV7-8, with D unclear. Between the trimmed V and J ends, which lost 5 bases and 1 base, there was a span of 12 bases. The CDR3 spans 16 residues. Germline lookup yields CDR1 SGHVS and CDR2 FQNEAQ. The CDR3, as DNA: TGTGCCAGCAGCGCCTTCGACGGGTCTGGGGCCAACGTCCTGACTTTC. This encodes CASSAFDGSGANVLTF.

The CDR3 is CASSLMAGGAFF. DNA for the CDR3: TGTGCCAGCAGCTTGATGGCAGGGGGCGCTTTCTTT. The genes are TRBV5-6 and TRBJ1-1; 8 bases fit TRBD1. CDR3 length: 12 residues. The V gene's germline CDR1 is SGHDT and CDR2 YYEEEE. Trimming removed 1 base from V and 11 bases from J; junction bases left unmatched: 4.

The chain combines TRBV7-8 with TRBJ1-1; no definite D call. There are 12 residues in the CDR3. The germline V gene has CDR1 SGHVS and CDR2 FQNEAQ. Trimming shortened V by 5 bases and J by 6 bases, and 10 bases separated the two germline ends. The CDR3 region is CASSLGGSEAFF. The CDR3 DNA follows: TGTGCCAGCAGCCTAGGAGGATCTGAAGCTTTCTTT.

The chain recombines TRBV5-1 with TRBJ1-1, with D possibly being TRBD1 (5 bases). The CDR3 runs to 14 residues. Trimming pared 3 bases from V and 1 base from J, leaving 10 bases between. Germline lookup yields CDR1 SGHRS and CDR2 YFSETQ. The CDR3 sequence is CASSWDQGNTEAFF. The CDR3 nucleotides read TGCGCCAGCAGCTGGGATCAGGGGAACACTGAAGCTTTCTTT.

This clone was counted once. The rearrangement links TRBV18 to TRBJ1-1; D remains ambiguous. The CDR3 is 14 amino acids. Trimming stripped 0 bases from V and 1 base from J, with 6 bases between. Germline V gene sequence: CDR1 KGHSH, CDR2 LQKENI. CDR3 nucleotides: TGTGCCAGCTCACCACCGGCAGGGAACACTGAAGCTTTCTTT. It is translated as CASSPPAGNTEAFF.

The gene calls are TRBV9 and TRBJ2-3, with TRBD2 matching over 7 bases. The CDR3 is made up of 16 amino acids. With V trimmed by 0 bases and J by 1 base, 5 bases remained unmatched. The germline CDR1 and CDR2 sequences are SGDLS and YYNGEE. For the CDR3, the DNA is TGTGCCAGCAGCGTAGATGCTAGCGGAGGCACAGATACGCAGTATTTT. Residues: CASSVDASGGTDTQYF.

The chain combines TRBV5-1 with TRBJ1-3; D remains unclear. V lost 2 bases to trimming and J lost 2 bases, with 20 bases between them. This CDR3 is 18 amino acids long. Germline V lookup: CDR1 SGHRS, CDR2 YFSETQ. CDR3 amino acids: CASSFNSEGKKTGNTIYF. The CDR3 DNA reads TGCGCCAGCAGCTTTAATTCCGAGGGAAAGAAAACTGGAAACACCATATATTTT.

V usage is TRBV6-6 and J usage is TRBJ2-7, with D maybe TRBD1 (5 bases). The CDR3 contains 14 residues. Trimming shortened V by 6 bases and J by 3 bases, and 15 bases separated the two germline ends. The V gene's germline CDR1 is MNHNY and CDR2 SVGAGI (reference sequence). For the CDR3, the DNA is TGTGCCAGCAGGCCCCAGGGTGACGTCTACGAGCAGTACTTC. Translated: CASRPQGDVYEQYF.

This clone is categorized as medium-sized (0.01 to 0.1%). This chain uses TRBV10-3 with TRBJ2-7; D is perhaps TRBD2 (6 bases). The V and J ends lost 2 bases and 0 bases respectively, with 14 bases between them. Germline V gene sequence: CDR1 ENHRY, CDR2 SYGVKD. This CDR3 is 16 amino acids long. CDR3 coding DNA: TGTGCCATCAGTGAGCCCGGAGGAGGGAGCTCCTACGAGCAGTACTTC. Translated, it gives CAISEPGGGSSYEQYF.

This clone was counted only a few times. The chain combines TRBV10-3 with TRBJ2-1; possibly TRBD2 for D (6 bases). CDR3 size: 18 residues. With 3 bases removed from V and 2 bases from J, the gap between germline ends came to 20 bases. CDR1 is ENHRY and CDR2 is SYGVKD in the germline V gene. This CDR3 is CAISDSLAGGNPYNEQFF. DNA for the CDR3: TGTGCCATCAGTGACAGTTTAGCTGGGGGGAACCCCTACAATGAGCAGTTCTTC.

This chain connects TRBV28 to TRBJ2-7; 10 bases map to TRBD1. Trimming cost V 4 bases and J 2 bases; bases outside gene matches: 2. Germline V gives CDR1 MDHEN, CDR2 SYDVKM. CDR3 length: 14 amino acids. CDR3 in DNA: TGTGCCAGCAGTTACGGGACAGGGGCCTACGAGCAGTACTTC. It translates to CASSYGTGAYEQYF.

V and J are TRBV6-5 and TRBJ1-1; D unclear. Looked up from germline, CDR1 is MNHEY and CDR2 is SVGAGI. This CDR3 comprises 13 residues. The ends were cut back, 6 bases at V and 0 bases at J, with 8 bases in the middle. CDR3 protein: CASSPSLNTEAFF. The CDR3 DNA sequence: TGTGCCAGCAGCCCGTCTCTGAACACTGAAGCTTTCTTT.

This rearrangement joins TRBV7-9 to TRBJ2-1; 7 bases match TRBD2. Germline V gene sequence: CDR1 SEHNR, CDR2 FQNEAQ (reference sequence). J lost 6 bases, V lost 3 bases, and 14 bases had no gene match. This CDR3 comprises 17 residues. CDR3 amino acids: CASSFLPAGTIGNEQFF. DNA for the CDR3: TGTGCCAGCAGCTTCCTCCCCGCCGGGACTATCGGCAATGAGCAGTTCTTC.

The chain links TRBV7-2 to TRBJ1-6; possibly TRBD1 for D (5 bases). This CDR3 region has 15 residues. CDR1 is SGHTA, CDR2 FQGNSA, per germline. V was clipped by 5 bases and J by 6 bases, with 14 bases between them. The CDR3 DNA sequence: TGTGCCAGCAGCGAGGGACTTCTTGTTAATTCACCCCTCCACTTT. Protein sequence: CASSEGLLVNSPLHF.

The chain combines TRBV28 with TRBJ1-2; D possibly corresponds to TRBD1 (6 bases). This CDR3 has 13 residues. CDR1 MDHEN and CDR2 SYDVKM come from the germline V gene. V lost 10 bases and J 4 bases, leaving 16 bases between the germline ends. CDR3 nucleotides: TGTGCCATCGAGGACAGCGTAGGCTATGGCTACACCTTC. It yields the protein CAIEDSVGYGYTF.

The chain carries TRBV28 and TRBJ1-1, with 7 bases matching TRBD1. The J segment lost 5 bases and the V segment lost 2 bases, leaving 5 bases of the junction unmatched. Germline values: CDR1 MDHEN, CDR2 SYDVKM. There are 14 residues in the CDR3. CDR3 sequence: CASSLTTGWTEAFF. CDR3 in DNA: TGTGCCAGCAGTTTAACGACAGGGTGGACTGAAGCTTTCTTT.

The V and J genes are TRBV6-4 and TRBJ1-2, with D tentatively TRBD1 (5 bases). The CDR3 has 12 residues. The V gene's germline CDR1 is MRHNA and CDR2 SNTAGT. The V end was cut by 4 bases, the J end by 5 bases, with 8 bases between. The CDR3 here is CASSAQGYGYTF. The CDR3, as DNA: TGTGCCAGCAGTGCCCAGGGATATGGCTACACCTTC.

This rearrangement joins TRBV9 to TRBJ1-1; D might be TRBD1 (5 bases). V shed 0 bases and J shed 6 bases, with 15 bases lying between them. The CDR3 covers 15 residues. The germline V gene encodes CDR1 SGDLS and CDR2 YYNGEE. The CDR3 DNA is TGTGCCAGCAGCGTAGATTGGGGGAGGGTGCCTGAAGCTTTCTTT. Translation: CASSVDWGRVPEAFF.

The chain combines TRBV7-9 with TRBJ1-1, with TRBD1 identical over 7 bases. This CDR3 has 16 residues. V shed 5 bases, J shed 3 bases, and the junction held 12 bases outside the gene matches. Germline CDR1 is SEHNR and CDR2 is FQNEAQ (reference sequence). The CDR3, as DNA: TGTGCCAGCAGCCCATGGCAGGGGGAATCGTACACTGAAGCTTTCTTT. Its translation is CASSPWQGESYTEAFF.

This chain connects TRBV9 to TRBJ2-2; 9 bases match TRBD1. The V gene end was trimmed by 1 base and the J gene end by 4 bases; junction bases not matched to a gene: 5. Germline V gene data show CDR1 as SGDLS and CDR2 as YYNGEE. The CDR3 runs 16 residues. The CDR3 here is CASSVRTGVTTGELFF. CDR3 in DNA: TGTGCCAGCAGCGTAAGGACAGGGGTAACCACCGGGGAGCTGTTTTTT.

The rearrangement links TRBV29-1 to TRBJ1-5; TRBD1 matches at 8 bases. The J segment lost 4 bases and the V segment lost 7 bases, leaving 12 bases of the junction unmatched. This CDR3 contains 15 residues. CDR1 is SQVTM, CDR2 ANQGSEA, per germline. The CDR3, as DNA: TGCAGCGCTGGGTCGGCCCGACAGGGGAATCAGCCCCAGCATTTT. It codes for CSAGSARQGNQPQHF.

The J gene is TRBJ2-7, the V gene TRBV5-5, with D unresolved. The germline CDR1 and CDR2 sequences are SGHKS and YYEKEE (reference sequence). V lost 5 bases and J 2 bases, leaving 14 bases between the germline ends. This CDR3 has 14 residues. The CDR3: CASSPVGKPYEQYF. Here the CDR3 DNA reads TGTGCCAGCAGTCCCGTGGGCAAGCCCTACGAGCAGTACTTC. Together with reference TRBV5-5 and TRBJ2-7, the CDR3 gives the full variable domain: DAGVTQSPTHLIKTRGQQVTLRCSPISGHKSVSWYQQVLGQGPQFIFQYYEKEERGRGNFPDRFSARQFPNYSSELNVNALLLGDSALYLCASSPVGKPYEQYFGPGTRLTVT.